These 5 T cell receptor beta chains were sequenced from one sample in a study of blood T cell repertoires in COVID-19. Some clones are missing from TCRdb's copy, which holds only in-frame ones; the method was immunoSEQ multiplex PCR. The sample has about 220,000 clones; 65% to 85% are singletons. The sample comprised peripheral blood. The source of these receptors is a woman aged 60-70 years with acute or convalescent COVID-19.

In its sample, this clone was seen once. The V call is TRBV4-2, the J call TRBJ1-2; 10 bases line up with TRBD1. Germline V gene sequence: CDR1 LGHNA, CDR2 YNFKEQ. There are 17 residues in the CDR3. The V gene end was trimmed by 0 bases and the J gene end by 6 bases; junction bases not matched to a gene: 10. In DNA, the CDR3 is TGTGCCAGCAGCCAAGAGGGAACGGGACAGGGGAACGATGGCTACACCTTC. It encodes CASSQEGTGQGNDGYTF.

In DNA, the CDR3 is TGTGCCAGCAGCTCCCAGGGGGGCCGCGAGCAGTACTTC. Translation: CASSSQGGREQYF. This chain links TRBV7-2 with TRBJ2-7; a possible D gene is TRBD1 (7 bases). V lost 4 bases and J lost 6, with 13 bases in between. CDR3 length: 13 residues. From germline, CDR1 is SGHTA and CDR2 FQGNSA.

This chain joins TRBV3-1 (or the pseudogene TRBV3-2) and TRBJ2-1; 7 bases align to TRBD2. The CDR3 is made up of 15 amino acids. Germline assignment: CDR1 LGHDT and CDR2 YNNKEL (reference sequence). The ends lost 5 bases at V and 9 bases at J; junction bases unmatched: 13. CDR3 sequence reads: CASSEYGGLYGEQFF. In DNA form, the CDR3 reads TGTGCCAGCAGCGAATACGGGGGGTTATATGGTGAGCAGTTCTTC.

The chain joins TRBV24-1 to TRBJ2-5; TRBD2 matches at 9 bases. Trimming cost V 5 bases and J 5 bases; bases outside gene matches: 5. The CDR3 covers 14 residues. Germline V gene lookup returns CDR1 KGHDR and CDR2 SFDVKD. DNA for the CDR3: TGTGCCACCAGTGGGGCTAGCGGGGTGGAGACCCAGTACTTC. This sequence encodes CATSGASGVETQYF.

CDR3 DNA: TGTGCCAGCAGTCCCTCAGGGGGGTTCGTCCCAGATACGCAGTATTTT. It encodes CASSPSGGFVPDTQYF. V is TRBV5-6 and J is TRBJ2-3; a possible D gene is TRBD1 (7 bases). V was shortened by 5 bases and J by 4 bases, with 20 bases between the two germline ends. The germline V gene has CDR1 SGHDT and CDR2 YYEEEE. The CDR3 covers 16 residues. The full variable domain, with the rest looked up from reference TRBV5-6 and TRBJ2-3, is DAGVTQSPTHLIKTRGQQVTLRCSPKSGHDTVSWYQQALGQGPQFIFQYYEEEERQRGNFPDRFSGHQFPNYSSELNVNALLLGDSALYLCASSPSGGFVPDTQYFGPGTRLTVL.